This TCR beta chain was retrieved from a study of blood T cell repertoires in COVID-19. As for the study in general: Sources were T cells, B-cell-depleted T cells, or PBMCs; the material itself was cDNA or gDNA.

Germline V lookup: CDR1 MNHEY, CDR2 SVGAGI. The CDR3 sequence is 13 residues long. Trimming left V 7 bases short and J 1 base short, with 10 bases between. Original handling: Estimates of nucleated cell counts were drawn from the amplification of reference gene primers. Here immunoSEQ multiplex PCR was the method, and the copy in TCRdb shows in-frame clones only, minus some. The V and J calls and clone size were taken over from that table, and D and trimming were inferred from the DNA. The sample has roughly 86,000 clones, roughly 91% seen once. This clonotype was sampled from a woman aged 45-65 years in a cohort sampled during active COVID-19. The source material was peripheral blood. The J gene is TRBJ2-5, the V gene TRBV6-5; a weak D match, TRBD2 (6 bases). The CDR3 nucleotides read TGTGCCAGCATGAAGCGGGCCCAAGAGACCCAGTACTTC. Translated: CASMKRAQETQYF.